This note documents a single T cell receptor beta chain sequence. These data come from a study of cytomegalovirus exposure and HLA in healthy donors. 13 Jbeta primers and 60 Vbeta primers were used for the PCR. TCRdb's copy holds only in-frame clones and misses some; the assay was immunoSEQ multiplex PCR. The sample includes under 95,000 clones, roughly 80% of them seen just once. The TCR was taken from a man aged 35 to 55 in good health and CMV-seronegative. Material: PBMCs.

The CDR3 loop reads CASRGTRGAFF. The CDR3 DNA reads TGTGCCAGCAGGGGTACCCGGGGAGCTTTCTTT. The chain recombines TRBV2 with TRBJ1-1; D is undetermined. The V gene's germline CDR1 is SNHLY and CDR2 FYNNEI. The CDR3 totals 11 residues. The V end lost 6 bases, the J end lost 10 bases, and 12 bases lay between the germline ends.